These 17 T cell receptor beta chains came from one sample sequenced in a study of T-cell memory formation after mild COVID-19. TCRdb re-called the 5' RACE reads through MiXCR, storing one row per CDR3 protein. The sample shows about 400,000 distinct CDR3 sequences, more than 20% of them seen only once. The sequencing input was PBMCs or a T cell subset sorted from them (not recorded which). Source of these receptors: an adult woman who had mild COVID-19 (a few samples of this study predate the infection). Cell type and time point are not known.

CDR3 DNA sequence: TGTGCCAGCAGTGAACAGCCCCCGAACAATGAGCAGTTCTTC. Protein product: CASSEQPPNNEQFF. The J gene is TRBJ2-1, the V gene TRBV2, with D uncertain. The germline V and J ends were trimmed by 2 bases and 5 bases, with 10 bases remaining between them. Germline lookup yields CDR1 SNHLY and CDR2 FYNNEI. There are 14 residues in the CDR3.

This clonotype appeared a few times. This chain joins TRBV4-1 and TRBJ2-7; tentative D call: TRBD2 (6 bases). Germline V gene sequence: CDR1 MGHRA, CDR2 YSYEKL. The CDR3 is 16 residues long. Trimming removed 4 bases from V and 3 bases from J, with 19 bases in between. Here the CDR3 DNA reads TGCGCCAGCAGCCCGGTACCGGGACCGGGAGACTACGAGCAGTACTTC. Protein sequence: CASSPVPGPGDYEQYF.

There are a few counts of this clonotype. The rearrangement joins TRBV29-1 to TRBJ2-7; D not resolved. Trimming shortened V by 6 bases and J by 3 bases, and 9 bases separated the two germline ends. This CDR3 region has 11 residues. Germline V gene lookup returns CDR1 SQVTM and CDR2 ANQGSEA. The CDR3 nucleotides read TGCAGCGTGAAAGGCGACTACGAGCAGTACTTC. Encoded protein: CSVKGDYEQYF.

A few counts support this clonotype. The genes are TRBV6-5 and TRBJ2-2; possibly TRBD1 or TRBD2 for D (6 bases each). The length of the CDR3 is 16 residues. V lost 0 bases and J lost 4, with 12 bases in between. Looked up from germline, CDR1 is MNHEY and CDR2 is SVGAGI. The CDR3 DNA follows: TGTGCCAGCAGTTACTCGGGGGGCGCGAGCACCGGGGAGCTGTTTTTT. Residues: CASSYSGGASTGELFF.

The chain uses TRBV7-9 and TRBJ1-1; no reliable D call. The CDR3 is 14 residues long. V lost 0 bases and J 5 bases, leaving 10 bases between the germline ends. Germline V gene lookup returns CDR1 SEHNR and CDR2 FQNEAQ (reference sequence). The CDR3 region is CASSLAVLGTEAFF. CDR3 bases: TGTGCCAGCAGCTTAGCTGTACTGGGGACTGAAGCTTTCTTT.

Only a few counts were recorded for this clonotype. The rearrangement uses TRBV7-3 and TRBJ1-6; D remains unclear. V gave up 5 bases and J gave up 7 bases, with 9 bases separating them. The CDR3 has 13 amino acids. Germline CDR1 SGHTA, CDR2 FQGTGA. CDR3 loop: CASSPGPNSPLHF. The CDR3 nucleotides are TGTGCCAGCAGCCCCGGGCCCAATTCACCCCTCCACTTT. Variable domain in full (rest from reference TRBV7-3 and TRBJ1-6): GAGVSQTPSNKVTEKGKYVELRCDPISGHTALYWYRQSLGQGPEFLIYFQGTGAADDSGLPNDRFFAVRPEGSVSTLKIQRTERGDSAVYLCASSPGPNSPLHFGNGTRLTVT.

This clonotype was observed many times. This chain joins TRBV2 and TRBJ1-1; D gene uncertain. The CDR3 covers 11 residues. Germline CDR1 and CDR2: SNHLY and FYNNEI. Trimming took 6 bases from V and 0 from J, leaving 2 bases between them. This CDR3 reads CASRLNTEAFF. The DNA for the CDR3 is TGTGCCAGCAGGCTGAACACTGAAGCTTTCTTT.

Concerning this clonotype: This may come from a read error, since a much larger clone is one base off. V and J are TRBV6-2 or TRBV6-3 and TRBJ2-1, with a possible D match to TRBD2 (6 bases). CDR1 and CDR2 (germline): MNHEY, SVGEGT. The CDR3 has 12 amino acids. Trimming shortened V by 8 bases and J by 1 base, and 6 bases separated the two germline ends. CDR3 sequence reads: CASGRSYNEQFF. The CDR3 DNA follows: TGTGCCAGCGGGAGGTCCTACAATGAGCAGTTCTTC.

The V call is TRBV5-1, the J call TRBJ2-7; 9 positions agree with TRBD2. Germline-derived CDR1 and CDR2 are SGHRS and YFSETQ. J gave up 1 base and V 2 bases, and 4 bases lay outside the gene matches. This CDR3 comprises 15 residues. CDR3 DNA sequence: TGCGCCAGCAGCTTAATAGCGGGAGTTTCCTACGAGCAGTACTTC. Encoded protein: CASSLIAGVSYEQYF.

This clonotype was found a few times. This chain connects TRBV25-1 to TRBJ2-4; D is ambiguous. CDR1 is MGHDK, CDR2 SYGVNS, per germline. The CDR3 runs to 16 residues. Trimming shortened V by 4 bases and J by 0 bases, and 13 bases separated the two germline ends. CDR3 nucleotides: TGTGCCAGCAGTGCGGACCTAGGCGTAGCCAAAAACATTCAGTACTTC. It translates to CASSADLGVAKNIQYF. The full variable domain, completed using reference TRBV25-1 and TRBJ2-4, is EADIYQTPRYLVIGTGKKITLECSQTMGHDKMYWYQQDPGMELHLIHYSYGVNSTEKGDLSSESTVSRIRTEHFPLTLESARPSHTSQYLCASSADLGVAKNIQYFGAGTRLSVL.

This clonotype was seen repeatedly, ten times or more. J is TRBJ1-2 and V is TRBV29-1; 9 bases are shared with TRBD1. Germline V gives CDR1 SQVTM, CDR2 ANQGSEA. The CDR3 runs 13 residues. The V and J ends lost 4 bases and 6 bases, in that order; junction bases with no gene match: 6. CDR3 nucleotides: TGCAGCGTTGCCTCGGGACAGGGCAATGGCTACACCTTC. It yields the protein CSVASGQGNGYTF. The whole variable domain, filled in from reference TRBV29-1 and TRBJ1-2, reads SAVISQKPSRDICQRGTSLTIQCQVDSQVTMMFWYRQQPGQSLTLIATANQGSEATYESGFVIDKFPISRPNLTFSTLTVSNMSPEDSSIYLCSVASGQGNGYTFGSGTRLTVV.

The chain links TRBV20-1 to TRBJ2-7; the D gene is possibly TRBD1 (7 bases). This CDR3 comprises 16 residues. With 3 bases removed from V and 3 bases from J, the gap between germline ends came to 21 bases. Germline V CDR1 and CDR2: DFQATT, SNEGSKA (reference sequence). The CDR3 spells CSARRRGGGFVYEQYF. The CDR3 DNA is TGCAGTGCTAGGAGGAGAGGAGGGGGCTTCGTCTACGAGCAGTACTTC.

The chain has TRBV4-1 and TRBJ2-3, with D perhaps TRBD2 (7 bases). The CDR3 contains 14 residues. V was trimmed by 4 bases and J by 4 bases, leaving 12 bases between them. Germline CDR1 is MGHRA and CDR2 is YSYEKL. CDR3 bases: TGCGCCAGCAGCCCGGGGGGCCGCGCAGATACGCAGTATTTT. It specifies CASSPGGRADTQYF.

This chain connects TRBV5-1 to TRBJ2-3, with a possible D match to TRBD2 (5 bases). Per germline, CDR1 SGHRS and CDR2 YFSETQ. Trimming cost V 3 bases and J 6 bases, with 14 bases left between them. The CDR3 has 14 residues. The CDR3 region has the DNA TGCGCCAGCAGCTCTGAGGGCCATATTGATACGCAGTATTTT. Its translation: CASSSEGHIDTQYF.

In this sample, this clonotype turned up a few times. In nucleotides, the CDR3 is TGTGCCAGCAGTTTTGGGCAGGGGGGGACCAATGAGCAGTTCTTC. Translation: CASSFGQGGTNEQFF. This chain joins TRBV27 and TRBJ2-1; D possibly uses TRBD1 or TRBD2 (7 bases each). CDR3 length: 15 amino acids. Looked up from germline, CDR1 is MNHEY and CDR2 is SMNVEV (reference sequence). With 3 bases removed from V and 6 bases from J, the gap between germline ends came to 15 bases.

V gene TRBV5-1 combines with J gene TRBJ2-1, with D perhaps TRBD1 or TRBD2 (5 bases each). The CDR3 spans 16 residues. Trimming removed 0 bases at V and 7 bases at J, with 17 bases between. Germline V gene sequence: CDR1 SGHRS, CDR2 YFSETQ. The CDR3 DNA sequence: TGCGCCAGCAGCTTGGGGGGGTACCGGGACGGAAATGAGCAGTTCTTC. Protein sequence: CASSLGGYRDGNEQFF.

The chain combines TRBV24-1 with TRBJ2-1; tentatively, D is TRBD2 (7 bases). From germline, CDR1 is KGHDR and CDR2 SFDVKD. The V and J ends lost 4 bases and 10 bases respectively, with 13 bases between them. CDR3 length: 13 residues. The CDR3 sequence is CATSERGGVEQFF. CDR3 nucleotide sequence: TGTGCCACCAGTGAGAGGGGGGGCGTGGAGCAGTTCTTC.